This T cell receptor (beta chain) was profiled in a study of identical twins. This clonotype was observed many times. The antigen remains unidentified. TCRdb passed the 5' RACE reads through MiXCR, listing each CDR3 protein once. The sample comprises roughly 570,000 distinct CDR3 sequences, around 9.6% of which are singletons, and roughly 3.2% rests with the top ten. Findings and limits, study-wide: The models gave estimates that fell short of the out-of-frame TCR alpha sharing seen in monozygotic twins.

The ends were cut back, 3 bases at V and 0 bases at J, with 11 bases in the middle. Germline V gene data show CDR1 as SGHTA and CDR2 as FQGNSA. This CDR3 is built from 15 residues. Separately, the same data were catalogued under a study of yellow fever vaccine responses in identical twins.

The receptor's source is a woman under 30 in good health. The V call is TRBV7-2, the J call TRBJ1-1; the D is unclear. Sequencing used PBMCs. Here the CDR3 DNA reads TGTGCCAGCAGCTTCTTAGAAGGTCTGAACACTGAAGCTTTCTTT. This codes for CASSFLEGLNTEAFF.